The 22 T cell receptor beta chains presented below share a single source sample, sequenced in a study of blood T cell repertoires in COVID-19. The protocol was immunoSEQ multiplex PCR, while the TCRdb copy is restricted to in-frame clones and leaves out a portion. The sample lists around 130,000 clones; approximately 80% were seen once. Sequenced: peripheral blood. These receptor sequences come from a man in his forties with active or convalescent COVID-19.

This clone was seen once. This rearrangement joins TRBV9 to TRBJ2-3; D might be TRBD2 (5 bases). This CDR3 spans 15 amino acids. V lost 0 bases and J 6 bases, leaving 14 bases between the germline ends. Looked up from germline, CDR1 is SGDLS and CDR2 is YYNGEE. In DNA, the CDR3 is TGTGCCAGCAGCGTAGGGGGTAGCGCTGGGGATACGCAGTATTTT. Encoded protein: CASSVGGSAGDTQYF.

V gene TRBV7-6 combines with J gene TRBJ2-3; weak D call: TRBD2 (5 bases). The length of the CDR3 is 13 residues. Trimming shortened V by 4 bases and J by 5 bases, and 10 bases separated the two germline ends. CDR1 is SGHVS, CDR2 FNYEAQ, per germline. The CDR3 sequence is CASSSSSLDTQYF. In nucleotides, the CDR3 is TGTGCCAGCAGCTCCTCTAGCTTAGATACGCAGTATTTT. The full variable domain, in which reference TRBV7-6 and TRBJ2-3 provide the parts outside the CDR3, is GAGVSQSPRYKVTKRGQDVALRCDPISGHVSLYWYRQALGQGPEFLTYFNYEAQQDKSGLPNDRFSAERPEGSISTLTIQRTEQRDSAMYRCASSSSSLDTQYFGPGTRLTVL.

The chain links TRBV7-2 to TRBJ2-7; 10 bases agree with TRBD1. Germline CDR1 reads SGHTA; CDR2 reads FQGNSA. This CDR3 comprises 16 residues. With 1 base clipped from V and 1 base from J, the junction kept 4 bases outside the gene matches. The chain's CDR3 is CASSLGQGAISYEQYF. CDR3 coding DNA: TGTGCCAGCAGCTTAGGACAGGGGGCGATTTCCTACGAGCAGTACTTC. Combining the CDR3 with reference TRBV7-2 and TRBJ2-7 gives the whole variable domain GAGVSQSPSNKVTEKGKDVELRCDPISGHTALYWYRQSLGQGLEFLIYFQGNSAPDKSGLPSDRFSAERTGGSVSTLTIQRTQQEDSAVYLCASSLGQGAISYEQYFGPGTRLTVT.

The V call is TRBV25-1, the J call TRBJ1-3, with D tentatively TRBD1 (5 bases). This CDR3 region has 12 residues. The V gene lost 7 bases and the J gene lost 4 bases, with 8 bases spanning the gap. Per the germline V gene, CDR1 is MGHDK and CDR2 is SYGVNS. The CDR3 sequence is CASKAGGNTIYF. The CDR3, as DNA: TGTGCCAGCAAGGCAGGGGGAAACACCATATATTTT. The full variable domain, its missing parts supplied by reference TRBV25-1 and TRBJ1-3, is EADIYQTPRYLVIGTGKKITLECSQTMGHDKMYWYQQDPGMELHLIHYSYGVNSTEKGDLSSESTVSRIRTEHFPLTLESARPSHTSQYLCASKAGGNTIYFGEGSWLTVV.

The chain employs TRBV5-4 and TRBJ1-2, with TRBD1 identical over 7 bases. J was trimmed by 3 bases and V by 5 bases; bases with no gene match: 7. The CDR3 covers 14 residues. Germline values: CDR1 SGHNT, CDR2 YYREEE (reference sequence). In nucleotides, the CDR3 is TGTGCCAGCAGATTCGGCAGGGGGGACTATGGCTACACCTTC. This codes for CASRFGRGDYGYTF.

This chain links TRBV24-1 with TRBJ1-3, with no clear D. In germline, CDR1 is KGHDR, CDR2 SFDVKD. The CDR3 loop spans 16 amino acids. Between the trimmed V and J ends, which lost 4 bases and 4 bases, there was a span of 16 bases. The CDR3 nucleotides are TGTGCCACCAGTGACCATAAGGAGTTGGCAGGAAACACCATATATTTT. It specifies CATSDHKELAGNTIYF.

J is TRBJ1-1 and V is TRBV18; D gene unclear. CDR3 length: 13 residues. Trimming shortened V by 3 bases and J by 4 bases, and 9 bases separated the two germline ends. Germline-derived CDR1 and CDR2 are KGHSH and LQKENI. CDR3 loop: CASSPSGFTEAFF. Here the CDR3 DNA reads TGTGCCAGCTCACCGAGCGGTTTCACTGAAGCTTTCTTT.

V gene TRBV6-5 combines with J gene TRBJ2-1, with D perhaps TRBD1 (6 bases). CDR3 length equals 14 residues. V lost 8 bases and J lost 3, with 14 bases in between. The germline V gene encodes CDR1 MNHEY and CDR2 SVGAGI. The DNA of the CDR3 is TGTGCCAGCTCCACAGGGACGGACTACAATGAGCAGTTCTTC. Translated: CASSTGTDYNEQFF.

The chain recombines TRBV3-1 (or the pseudogene TRBV3-2) with TRBJ2-7; 7 bases fit TRBD1. The V gene's germline CDR1 is LGHDT and CDR2 YNNKEL (reference sequence). The trim removed 4 bases at V and 1 base at J, leaving 10 bases unmatched. CDR3 size: 16 residues. The CDR3 sequence: CASSRIIGQVSYEQYF. Here the CDR3 DNA reads TGTGCCAGCAGCCGCATCATTGGACAGGTTTCCTACGAGCAGTACTTC.

The rearrangement uses TRBV5-6 and TRBJ2-3, with a tentative D call TRBD1 (6 bases). CDR1 is SGHDT, CDR2 YYEEEE, per germline. The ends were cut back, 2 bases at V and 3 bases at J, with 13 bases in the middle. CDR3 length: 15 residues. Written as DNA, the CDR3 is TGTGCCAGCAGCTTTACAACAGGGATAACAGATACGCAGTATTTT. This codes for CASSFTTGITDTQYF.

As for this clone: The DNA is omitted, as the CDR3 cannot be located on it reliably, and the CDR3 follows TCRdb's listing. The V call is TRBV21-1, the J call TRBJ1-2; TRBD1 was called by the table and not checked on the DNA. TRBV21-1 is classified as a pseudogene. Counting both end residues, the CDR3 totals 18 amino acids. CDR3 region: CASTQPWGQGASNYGYTF.

The CDR3 bases are TGTGCCAGCAGCGTCCTAGGCACAGATACGCAGTATTTT. Translation: CASSVLGTDTQYF. V gene TRBV2 combines with J gene TRBJ2-3; D remains unclear. The CDR3 runs to 13 residues. CDR1 is SNHLY and CDR2 is FYNNEI in the germline V gene. The ends were cut back, 6 bases at V and 1 base at J, with 8 bases in the middle.

This rearrangement joins TRBV6-4 to TRBJ2-1; 9 bases map to TRBD1. This CDR3 is built from 14 residues. Looked up from germline, CDR1 is MRHNA and CDR2 is SNTAGT. J lost 8 bases, V lost 5 bases, and 7 bases had no gene match. The chain's CDR3 is CASSRDRVTYEQFF. As DNA, the CDR3 is TGTGCCAGCAGTAGGGACAGGGTGACCTATGAGCAGTTCTTC.

This chain joins TRBV5-3 and TRBJ1-6; 7 bases are a match to TRBD1. TRBV5-3 carries the ORF label, with uncertain function. CDR3 length: 15 amino acids. V shed 8 bases, J shed 3 bases, and the junction held 8 bases outside the gene matches. The CDR3: CASRQGRGYNSPLHF. CDR3 DNA: TGTGCCAGCCGACAGGGCCGGGGCTATAATTCACCCCTCCACTTT.

The chain couples TRBV12-3 or TRBV12-4 to TRBJ1-2, with D maybe TRBD1 (6 bases). The CDR3 is made up of 13 amino acids. V lost 4 bases to trimming and J lost 3 bases, with 9 bases between them. CDR3 DNA sequence: TGTGCCAGCAGTTCTGGGGGCTACTATGGCTACACCTTC. Translation: CASSSGGYYGYTF.

The V gene is TRBV11-2, the J gene TRBJ2-3; tentatively, D is TRBD1 (5 bases). This CDR3 has 16 amino acids. Germline-derived CDR1 and CDR2 are SGHAT and FQNNGV. V shed 5 bases and J shed 1 base, with 16 bases lying between them. In nucleotides, the CDR3 is TGTGCCAGCAGCCTGCATCCCCAAGGGGGCACAGATACGCAGTATTTT. It is translated as CASSLHPQGGTDTQYF.

The genes are TRBV2 and TRBJ2-3; 9 bases agree with TRBD2. The CDR3 is 16 amino acids. Germline-derived CDR1 and CDR2 are SNHLY and FYNNEI. V trimming: 6 bases; J trimming: 0 bases; junction bases outside the gene matches: 7. The CDR3 region is CASSQTGTSSTDTQYF. The CDR3 coding sequence is TGTGCCAGCAGCCAGACCGGGACTAGCAGCACAGATACGCAGTATTTT.

The CDR3 loop is CASSPTGSNTEAFF. CDR3 nucleotide sequence: TGTGCCAGCAGCCCTACCGGGTCGAACACTGAAGCTTTCTTT. The rearrangement uses TRBV9 and TRBJ1-1; D is ambiguous. CDR1 and CDR2 (germline): SGDLS, YYNGEE. This CDR3 region has 14 residues. V shed 4 bases and J shed 1 base, with 11 bases lying between them. The whole variable domain, filled in from reference TRBV9 and TRBJ1-1, reads DSGVTQTPKHLITATGQRVTLRCSPRSGDLSVYWYQQSLDQGLQFLIQYYNGEERAKGNILERFSAQQFPDLHSELNLSSLELGDSALYFCASSPTGSNTEAFFGQGTRLTVV.

The CDR3 DNA sequence: TGTGCCAGCAGCTGGGCGGGAGGCACTGAAGCTTTCTTT. This translates into CASSWAGGTEAFF. The chain couples TRBV7-9 to TRBJ1-1; D is uncertain. The V end was cut by 4 bases, the J end by 4 bases, with 10 bases between. Per the germline V gene, CDR1 is SEHNR and CDR2 is FQNEAQ (reference sequence). The CDR3 runs to 13 residues.

The J gene is TRBJ1-5, the V gene TRBV19, with no clear D. The CDR3 consists of 18 residues. Germline V gene lookup returns CDR1 LNHDA and CDR2 SQIVND (reference sequence). V shed 0 bases and J shed 1 base, with 16 bases lying between them. CDR3 sequence (DNA): TGTGCCAGTAGTATAGACCCCCCGACGACACGAAGCAATCAGCCCCAGCATTTT. The encoded protein is CASSIDPPTTRSNQPQHF. Filled out from reference TRBV19 and TRBJ1-5, the complete variable domain reads DGGITQSPKYLFRKEGQNVTLSCEQNLNHDAMYWYRQDPGQGLRLIYYSQIVNDFQKGDIAEGYSVSREKKESFPLTVTSAQKNPTAFYLCASSIDPPTTRSNQPQHFGDGTRLSIL.

Note on this clone: Other nucleotide sequences from this sample produce the same CDR3. The chain uses TRBV19 and TRBJ1-5; perhaps TRBD1 as D (5 bases). Germline CDR1 and CDR2: LNHDA and SQIVND (reference sequence). V lost 3 bases and J lost 7, with 10 bases in between. CDR3 size: 13 residues. As DNA, the CDR3 is TGTGCCAGTAGTATTGGGGGGGACCAGCCCCAGCATTTT. This sequence encodes CASSIGGDQPQHF.

The V and J genes are TRBV11-2 and TRBJ1-1; no clear D. Germline CDR1 SGHAT, CDR2 FQNNGV. With 5 bases removed from V and 4 bases from J, the gap between germline ends came to 11 bases. The CDR3 loop spans 13 amino acids. CDR3 sequence (DNA): TGTGCCAGCAGCCTGACTATGGCCACTGAAGCTTTCTTT. It specifies CASSLTMATEAFF.